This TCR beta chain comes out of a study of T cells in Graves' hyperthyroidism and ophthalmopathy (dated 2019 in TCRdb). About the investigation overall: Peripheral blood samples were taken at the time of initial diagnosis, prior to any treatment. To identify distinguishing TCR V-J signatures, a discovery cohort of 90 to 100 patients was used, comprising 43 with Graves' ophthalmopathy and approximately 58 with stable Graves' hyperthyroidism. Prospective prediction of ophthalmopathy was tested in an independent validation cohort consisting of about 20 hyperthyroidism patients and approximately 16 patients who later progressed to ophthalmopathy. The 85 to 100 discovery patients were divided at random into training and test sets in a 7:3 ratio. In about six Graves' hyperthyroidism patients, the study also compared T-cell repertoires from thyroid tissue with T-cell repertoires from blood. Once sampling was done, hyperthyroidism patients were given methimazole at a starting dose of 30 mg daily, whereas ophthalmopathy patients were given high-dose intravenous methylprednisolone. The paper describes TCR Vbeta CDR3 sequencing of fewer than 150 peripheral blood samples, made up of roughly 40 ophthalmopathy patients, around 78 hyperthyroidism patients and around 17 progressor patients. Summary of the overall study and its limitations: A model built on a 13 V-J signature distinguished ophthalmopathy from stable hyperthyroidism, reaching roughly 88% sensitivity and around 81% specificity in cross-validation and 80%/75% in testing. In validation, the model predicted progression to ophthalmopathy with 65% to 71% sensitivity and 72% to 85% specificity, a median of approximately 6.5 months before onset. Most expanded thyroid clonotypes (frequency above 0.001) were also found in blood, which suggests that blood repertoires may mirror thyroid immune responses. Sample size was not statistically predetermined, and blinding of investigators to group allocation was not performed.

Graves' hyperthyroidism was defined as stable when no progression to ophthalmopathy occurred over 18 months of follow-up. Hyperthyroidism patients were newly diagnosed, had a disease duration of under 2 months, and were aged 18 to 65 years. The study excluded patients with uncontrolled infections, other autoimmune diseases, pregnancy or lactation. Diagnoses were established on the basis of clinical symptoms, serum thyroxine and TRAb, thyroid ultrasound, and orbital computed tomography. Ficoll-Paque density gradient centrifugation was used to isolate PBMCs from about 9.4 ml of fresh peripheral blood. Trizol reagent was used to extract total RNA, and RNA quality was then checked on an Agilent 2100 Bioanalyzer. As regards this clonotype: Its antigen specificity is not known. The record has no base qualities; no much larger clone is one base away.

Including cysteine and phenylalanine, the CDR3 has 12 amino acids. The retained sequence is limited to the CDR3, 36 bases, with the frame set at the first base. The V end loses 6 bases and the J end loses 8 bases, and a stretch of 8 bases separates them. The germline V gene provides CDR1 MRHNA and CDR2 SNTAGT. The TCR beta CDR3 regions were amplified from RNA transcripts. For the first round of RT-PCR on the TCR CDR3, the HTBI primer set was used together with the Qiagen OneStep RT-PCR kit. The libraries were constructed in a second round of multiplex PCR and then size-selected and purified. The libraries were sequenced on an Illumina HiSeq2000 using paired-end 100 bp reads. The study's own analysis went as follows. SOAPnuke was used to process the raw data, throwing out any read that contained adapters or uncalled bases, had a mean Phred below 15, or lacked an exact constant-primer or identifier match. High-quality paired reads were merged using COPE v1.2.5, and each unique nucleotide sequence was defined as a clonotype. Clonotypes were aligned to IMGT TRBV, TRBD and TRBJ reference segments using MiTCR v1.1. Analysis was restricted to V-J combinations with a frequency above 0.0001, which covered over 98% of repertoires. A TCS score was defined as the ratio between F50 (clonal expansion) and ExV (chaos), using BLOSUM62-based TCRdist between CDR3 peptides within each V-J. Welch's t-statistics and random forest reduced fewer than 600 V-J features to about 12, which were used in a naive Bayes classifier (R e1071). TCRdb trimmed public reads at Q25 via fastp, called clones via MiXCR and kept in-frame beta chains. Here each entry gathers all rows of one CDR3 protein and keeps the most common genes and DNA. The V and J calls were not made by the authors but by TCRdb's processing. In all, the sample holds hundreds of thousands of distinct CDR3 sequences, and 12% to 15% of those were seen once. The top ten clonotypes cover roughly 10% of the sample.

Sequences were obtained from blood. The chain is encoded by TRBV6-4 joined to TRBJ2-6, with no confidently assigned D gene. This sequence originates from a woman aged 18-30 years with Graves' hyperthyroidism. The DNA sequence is TGTGCCAGCAGAAAGTGGACCAACGTCCTGACTTTC. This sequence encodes CASRKWTNVLTF.